One sample yielded the 3 T cell receptor beta chains listed below, sequenced in a study of blood T cells in healthy people across ages. Alongside a J-beta primer mix, a sample-barcoded 5' primer served in a second PCR lasting roughly 7 to 11 cycles. One entry per CDR3 protein results from TCRdb running MiXCR on the 5' RACE reads. This repertoire shows roughly 1,500,000 distinct CDR3 sequences, around 39% found once; its top ten account for 7% to 9.5%. Source material: blood. These receptors came from a woman under 30 in good health.

The V and J genes are TRBV5-1 and TRBJ1-1, with 7 nucleotides matching TRBD1. The CDR3 covers 14 residues. The junction had 5 bases not matched to a gene; V was cut back by 3 bases and J by 3 bases. Germline V gene data show CDR1 as SGHRS and CDR2 as YFSETQ. This chain's CDR3 is CASSSRDSYTEAFF. The CDR3 coding sequence is TGCGCCAGCAGCTCCCGGGACAGCTACACTGAAGCTTTCTTT.

The chain combines TRBV4-3 with TRBJ1-5; the D is unclear. Per the germline V gene, CDR1 is LGHNA and CDR2 is YSLEER. The length of the CDR3 is 12 residues. V was cut by 2 bases and J by 11 bases, with 10 bases left in between. CDR3 sequence (DNA): TGCGCCAGCAGCCAACGGTACACAGCCCAGCATTTT. Translation: CASSQRYTAQHF.

Turning to this clonotype: This sequence may be a read error, since a much larger clone differs from it by one base. V is TRBV7-8 and J is TRBJ2-5; D is possibly TRBD1 or TRBD2 (6 bases each). Germline V gene sequence: CDR1 SGHVS, CDR2 FQNEAQ. Between the trimmed V and J ends, which lost 1 base and 11 bases, there was a span of 26 bases. The CDR3 sequence is 17 residues long. The CDR3 here is CASSLGVEDRDPREQYF. As DNA, the CDR3 is TGTGCCAGCAGCTTAGGAGTGGAGGACAGAGACCCACGGGAGCAGTACTTC.